These 19 T cell receptor beta chains share one sample of origin, sequenced in a study of T-cell memory formation after mild COVID-19. TCRdb re-called the 5' RACE reads through MiXCR, storing one row per CDR3 protein. Among 470,000 or so distinct CDR3 sequences listed, 18% were seen once. The source material was PBMCs or a T cell subset sorted from them (not recorded which). All receptors come from an adult woman who had mild COVID-19 (a few samples of this study predate the infection). Cell type and time point are not known.

The chain carries TRBV15 and TRBJ2-7; D could derive from TRBD1 or TRBD2 (5 bases each). Germline V gives CDR1 LNHNV, CDR2 YYDKDF (reference sequence). This CDR3 has 13 amino acids. Trimming shortened V by 5 bases and J by 4 bases, and 12 bases separated the two germline ends. In DNA form, the CDR3 reads TGTGCCACCAGCTGGGGACCGGCGTACGAGCAGTACTTC. Its protein product is CATSWGPAYEQYF.

This clonotype was counted a few times. The chain uses TRBV12-3 or TRBV12-4 and TRBJ2-3; D gene uncertain. CDR3 length equals 11 residues. V dropped 6 bases and J dropped 5 bases, with 6 bases sitting between them. CDR3 sequence: CASSVIDTQYF. CDR3 in DNA: TGTGCCAGCAGCGTGATAGATACGCAGTATTTT.

The gene calls are TRBV5-1 and TRBJ1-2; a possible D gene is TRBD1 (5 bases). CDR1 is SGHRS and CDR2 is YFSETQ in the germline V gene. The ends were cut back, 4 bases at V and 7 bases at J, with 17 bases in the middle. The CDR3 is made up of 14 amino acids. CDR3 in amino acids: CASSLPQRGVGYTF. The CDR3 DNA sequence: TGCGCCAGCAGCCTCCCCCAACGAGGGGTTGGCTACACCTTC.

The rearrangement links TRBV15 to TRBJ2-3, with a possible D match to TRBD2 (6 bases). V was pared by 0 bases and J by 0 bases, with 16 bases between. Germline values: CDR1 LNHNV, CDR2 YYDKDF (reference sequence). This CDR3 contains 18 residues. CDR3 DNA sequence: TGTGCCACCAGCAGAGATATGGGTGGACTACTCAGCACAGATACGCAGTATTTT. This gives the protein CATSRDMGGLLSTDTQYF.

This clonotype was seen a few times. The chain's CDR3 is CSVEKAAAFGIQETQYF. The CDR3, as DNA: TGCAGCGTTGAGAAGGCGGCGGCTTTTGGGATCCAAGAGACCCAGTACTTC. This chain connects TRBV29-1 to TRBJ2-5; D call uncertain. V was clipped by 3 bases and J by 1 base, with 21 bases between them. The germline V gene has CDR1 SQVTM and CDR2 ANQGSEA. The CDR3 totals 17 residues.

The chain carries TRBV6-1 and TRBJ1-2, with D unresolved. Trimming cost V 7 bases and J 2 bases, with 11 bases left between them. This CDR3 has 13 residues. Looked up from germline, CDR1 is MNHNS and CDR2 is SASEGT. This CDR3 reads CASTGEYNYGYTF. The CDR3 DNA reads TGTGCCAGCACGGGCGAGTACAACTATGGCTACACCTTC.

This clonotype was found a few times. V is TRBV5-1 and J is TRBJ2-1, with 11 bases matching TRBD2. The J segment lost 6 bases and the V segment lost 7 bases, leaving 9 bases of the junction unmatched. CDR3 length equals 15 residues. Germline V lookup: CDR1 SGHRS, CDR2 YFSETQ. The chain's CDR3 is CASRAVTSGSNEQFF. The CDR3 nucleotides read TGCGCCAGCCGCGCCGTTACTAGCGGGAGCAATGAGCAGTTCTTC.

The rearrangement joins TRBV20-1 to TRBJ2-3, with 11 bases lining up with TRBD2. Germline V gene lookup returns CDR1 DFQATT and CDR2 SNEGSKA (reference sequence). This CDR3 is built from 15 residues. With 4 bases clipped from V and 2 bases from J, the junction kept 5 bases outside the gene matches. The CDR3 loop reads CSANLLAGDTDTQYF. CDR3 in DNA: TGCAGTGCTAACCTACTAGCGGGAGACACAGATACGCAGTATTTT.

This clonotype was observed a single time. The V gene is TRBV12-3 or TRBV12-4, the J gene TRBJ1-6, with D possibly TRBD1 on 5 matching bases. The CDR3 is 14 amino acids. Trimming took 6 bases from V and 10 from J, leaving 16 bases between them. The CDR3 spells CASRVGGPESPLHF. The DNA of the CDR3 is TGTGCCAGCAGAGTGGGGGGTCCGGAATCACCCCTCCACTTT.

The J gene is TRBJ1-1, the V gene TRBV7-9; a possible D gene is TRBD1 (6 bases). The CDR3 covers 14 residues. The V gene lost 5 bases and the J gene lost 1 base, with 11 bases spanning the gap. The germline V gene encodes CDR1 SEHNR and CDR2 FQNEAQ (reference sequence). This CDR3 reads CASSGYRENTEAFF. The CDR3 coding sequence is TGTGCCAGCAGCGGATACAGGGAGAACACTGAAGCTTTCTTT.

V and J are TRBV24-1 and TRBJ2-7; D uncertain. The germline V gene has CDR1 KGHDR and CDR2 SFDVKD. The V and J ends lost 2 bases and 6 bases respectively, with 4 bases between them. The CDR3 extends over 11 amino acids. This chain's CDR3 is CATSDSSEQYF. DNA of the CDR3: TGTGCCACCAGTGATTCTAGCGAGCAGTACTTC.

This clonotype has more than one count but fewer than ten. The chain carries TRBV18 and TRBJ2-7; possible D gene TRBD2, 5 bases. The germline V gene encodes CDR1 KGHSH and CDR2 LQKENI. This CDR3 comprises 15 residues. V was pared by 4 bases and J by 3 bases, with 16 bases between. CDR3 DNA: TGTGCCAGCTCACTTCGGTTAGCGACGAACTACGAGCAGTACTTC. Protein: CASSLRLATNYEQYF.

CDR3 sequence: CASSQGLAGYSTDTQYF. The CDR3 nucleotides are TGCGCCAGCAGCCAAGGACTAGCGGGATACAGCACAGATACGCAGTATTTT. The chain recombines TRBV4-1 with TRBJ2-3; 11 bases fit TRBD2. J was trimmed by 0 bases and V by 1 base; bases with no gene match: 3. CDR1 MGHRA and CDR2 YSYEKL come from the germline V gene. The length of the CDR3 is 17 residues.

V gene TRBV20-1 combines with J gene TRBJ1-6; D is unclear. CDR3 length: 16 residues. V was clipped by 3 bases and J by 6 bases, with 18 bases between them. In germline, CDR1 is DFQATT, CDR2 SNEGSKA (reference sequence). The chain's CDR3 is CSASPQSSAANSPLHF. CDR3 nucleotides: TGCAGTGCTAGCCCTCAGTCTTCGGCAGCTAATTCACCCCTCCACTTT.

This clonotype has only a few counts. The chain combines TRBV7-2 with TRBJ2-5; the D gene is possibly TRBD2 (6 bases). Germline V CDR1 and CDR2: SGHTA, FQGNSA. The V and J ends lost 2 bases and 5 bases respectively, with 15 bases between them. The length of the CDR3 is 15 residues. Here the CDR3 DNA reads TGTGCCAGCAGCTTACCGGGACTGGGTCGTGAGACCCAGTACTTC. This codes for CASSLPGLGRETQYF.

The chain carries TRBV18 and TRBJ2-5, with D possibly TRBD2 on 6 matching bases. The CDR3 contains 14 residues. Trimming took off 6 bases at V and 0 bases at J, with 11 bases between the two ends. CDR1 is KGHSH and CDR2 is LQKENI in the germline V gene. CDR3 residues: CASSPRRDQETQYF. The CDR3 DNA follows: TGTGCCAGCTCCCCGAGGAGGGACCAAGAGACCCAGTACTTC.

This chain connects TRBV6-1 to TRBJ2-1, with TRBD2 matching 8 bases. Germline V lookup: CDR1 MNHNS, CDR2 SASEGT. J was trimmed by 8 bases and V by 6 bases; bases with no gene match: 6. This CDR3 region has 13 residues. CDR3 amino acids: CASRGTSGDEQFF. The CDR3 DNA is TGTGCCAGCAGGGGGACTAGTGGCGATGAGCAGTTCTTC.

This clonotype turned up a few times. CDR3 sequence reads: CASSLGAGGSGRLNEQFF. CDR3 DNA: TGTGCCAGCAGCTTAGGGGCCGGTGGGAGCGGGAGGTTGAATGAGCAGTTCTTC. This sequence joins TRBV7-6 and TRBJ2-1; 9 positions agree with TRBD2. The CDR3 sequence is 18 residues long. The ends lost 1 base at V and 7 bases at J; junction bases unmatched: 14. Germline V gene data show CDR1 as SGHVS and CDR2 as FNYEAQ.

In its sample, this clonotype was seen a few times. CDR3 residues: CASSLGGGGELFF. Here the CDR3 DNA reads TGTGCCAGCAGCTTAGGGGGTGGCGGGGAGCTGTTTTTT. J is TRBJ2-2 and V is TRBV7-6; D is unresolved. CDR3 length: 13 amino acids. Per the germline V gene, CDR1 is SGHVS and CDR2 is FNYEAQ. The V end was cut by 1 base, the J end by 7 bases, with 7 bases between.